Listed below are T cell receptor beta chains from one sample, sequenced in a study of blood T cell repertoires in COVID-19. This table comes from immunoSEQ multiplex PCR, and its TCRdb copy is limited to in-frame clones, with some not included. The table lists 200,000 to 300,000 clones, about 85% of them singletons. The sequenced sample consisted of peripheral blood. These receptors were collected from a woman in her sixties with active or convalescent COVID-19. Both conserved end residues are part of each CDR3. Fields, in order: J gene, D gene, clone size, V gene, CDR3 protein, CDR3 DNA. A D gene is named only where the DNA matches it firmly. Size tells how often a clone was seen (once, few, many) or the class of an expanded clone, and some rows leave it out.

>TRBJ2-1|.|.|TRBV9
CASSVLEVGSEQFF
TGTGCCAGCAGCGTGCTGGAAGTCGGGAGTGAGCAGTTCTTC
>TRBJ2-5|TRBD2|.|TRBV5-1
CASSWGTSGRAQETQYF
TGCGCCAGCAGCTGGGGGACTAGCGGGAGGGCGCAAGAGACCCAGTACTTC
>TRBJ2-7|TRBD2|.|TRBV6-5
CASSPGTSGRARVF
TGTGCCAGCAGTCCCGGGACTAGCGGGAGGGCCAGGGTGTTT
>TRBJ2-1|.|once|TRBV7-8
CASSLDISSEQFF
TGTGCCAGCAGCTTAGATATAAGCTCGGAGCAGTTCTTC
>TRBJ1-2|.|.|TRBV11-2
CASSLAVSPYGYTF
TGTGCCAGCAGCTTAGCGGTGTCTCCCTATGGCTACACCTTC
>TRBJ1-2|.|.|TRBV15
CATSSREWGEGHPNYGYTF
TGTGCCACCAGCAGCAGAGAGTGGGGGGAGGGACATCCTAACTATGGCTACACCTTC
>TRBJ2-7|TRBD1|.|TRBV5-1
CASSLNRGPYEQYF
TGCGCCAGCAGCTTAAACAGGGGACCTTACGAGCAGTACTTC
>TRBJ1-1|.|.|TRBV18
CASSPVGPNTEAFF
TGTGCCAGCTCACCAGTGGGGCCGAACACTGAAGCTTTCTTT
>TRBJ2-3|TRBD2|.|TRBV5-6
CASSRPSGVDGRDTQYF
TGTGCCAGCAGCCGGCCTAGCGGGGTCGATGGGAGAGATACGCAGTATTTT
>TRBJ2-2|TRBD2|once|TRBV11-2
CASSLAWASGVANTGELFF
TGTGCCAGCAGCTTAGCCTGGGCTAGCGGGGTCGCGAACACCGGGGAGCTGTTTTTT
>TRBJ1-6|.|.|TRBV9
CASSVLEGTSHNSPLHF
TGTGCCAGCAGCGTACTTGAGGGCACTTCCCATAATTCACCCCTCCACTTT
>TRBJ1-4|.|.|TRBV9
CASSVVSGEKLFF
TGTGCCAGCAGCGTAGTCTCAGGGGAAAAACTGTTTTTT
>TRBJ2-3|TRBD1|.|TRBV6-5
CASSAGTGVPDTQYF
TGTGCCAGCAGCGCCGGGACAGGGGTTCCAGATACGCAGTATTTT
>TRBJ1-1|.|.|TRBV19
CASSIDYGPGGTEAFF
TGTGCCAGTAGTATAGATTATGGCCCCGGGGGCACTGAAGCTTTCTTT
>TRBJ2-2|.|.|TRBV11-2
CASSLQTNTGELFF
TGTGCCAGCAGCTTACAAACGAACACCGGGGAGCTGTTTTTT
>TRBJ1-1|TRBD1|.|TRBV6-5
CASSLPGQGNEAFF
TGTGCCAGCAGTCTCCCGGGACAGGGGAATGAAGCTTTCTTT
>TRBJ2-3|TRBD1|.|TRBV7-8
CASSLVTGAQTDTQYF
TGTGCCAGCAGCTTAGTAACAGGGGCGCAAACAGATACGCAGTATTTT
>TRBJ2-6|.|.|TRBV5-4
CASRGPGFYGANVLTF
TGTGCCAGCAGGGGCCCGGGGTTTTACGGGGCCAACGTCCTGACTTTC
>TRBJ2-2|TRBD1|.|TRBV19
CASRRRQGAGELFF
TGTGCCAGTAGGCGGAGACAGGGGGCCGGGGAGCTGTTTTTT
>TRBJ2-5|.|.|TRBV4-1
CASSPLGGARETQYF
TGCGCCAGCAGCCCACTAGGGGGGGCGAGGGAGACCCAGTACTTC
>TRBJ2-1|TRBD1|.|TRBV4-2
CASSQVGTGGYNEQFF
TGTGCCAGCAGCCAAGTGGGAACAGGGGGCTACAATGAGCAGTTCTTC
>TRBJ1-1|TRBD1|few|TRBV19
CASSELDRAGTEAFF
TGTGCCAGTAGCGAACTAGACAGGGCGGGCACTGAAGCTTTCTTT
>TRBJ2-1|.|.|TRBV7-2
CASSYTKSYNEQFF
TGTGCCAGCAGCTACACCAAGTCATACAATGAGCAGTTCTTC
>TRBJ2-1|TRBD2|.|TRBV5-6
CASSRPSGGVNEQFF
TGTGCCAGCAGCCGACCTAGCGGGGGGGTAAATGAGCAGTTCTTC
>TRBJ1-3|TRBD1|.|TRBV6-1
CASSEGTGLIGNTIYF
TGTGCCAGCAGTGAGGGGACAGGGCTTATCGGAAACACCATATATTTT
>TRBJ1-6|TRBD1|.|TRBV9
CASSVRTGPSLGSPLHF
TGTGCCAGCAGCGTACGGACAGGCCCTAGCCTAGGGTCACCCCTCCACTTT